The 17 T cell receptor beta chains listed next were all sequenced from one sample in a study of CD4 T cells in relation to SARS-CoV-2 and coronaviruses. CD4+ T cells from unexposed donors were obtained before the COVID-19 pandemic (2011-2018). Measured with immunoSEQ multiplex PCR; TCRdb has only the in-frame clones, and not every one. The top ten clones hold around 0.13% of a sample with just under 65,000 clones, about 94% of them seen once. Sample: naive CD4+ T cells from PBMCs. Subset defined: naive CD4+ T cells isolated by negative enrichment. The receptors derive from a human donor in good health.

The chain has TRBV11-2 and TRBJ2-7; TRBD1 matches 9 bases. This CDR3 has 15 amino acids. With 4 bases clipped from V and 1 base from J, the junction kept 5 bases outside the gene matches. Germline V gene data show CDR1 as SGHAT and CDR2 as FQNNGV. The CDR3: CASSSGQGSSYEQYF. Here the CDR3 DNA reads TGTGCCAGCAGCTCCGGACAGGGGTCGTCCTACGAGCAGTACTTC.

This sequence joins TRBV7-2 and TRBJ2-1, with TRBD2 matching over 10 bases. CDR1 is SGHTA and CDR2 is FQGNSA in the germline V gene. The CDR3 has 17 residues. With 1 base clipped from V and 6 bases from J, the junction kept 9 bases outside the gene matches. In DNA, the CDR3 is TGTGCCAGCAGCTTAGGTTTCAATCTAGCGGGAGTCAATGAGCAGTTCTTC. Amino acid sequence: CASSLGFNLAGVNEQFF.

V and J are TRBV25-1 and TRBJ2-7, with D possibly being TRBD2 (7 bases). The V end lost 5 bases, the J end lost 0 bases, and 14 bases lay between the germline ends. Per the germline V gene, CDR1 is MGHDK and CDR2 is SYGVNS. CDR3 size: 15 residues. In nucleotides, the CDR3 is TGTGCCAGCAGTCCGGCGGGGGCGAGCTCCTACGAGCAGTACTTC. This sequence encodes CASSPAGASSYEQYF.

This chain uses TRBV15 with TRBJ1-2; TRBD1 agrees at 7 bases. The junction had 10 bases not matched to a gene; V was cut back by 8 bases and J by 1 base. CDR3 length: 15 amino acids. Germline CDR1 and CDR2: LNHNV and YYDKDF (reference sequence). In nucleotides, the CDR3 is TGTGCCACCCTAATAACAGGGGAAAGTAACTATGGCTACACCTTC. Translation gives CATLITGESNYGYTF.

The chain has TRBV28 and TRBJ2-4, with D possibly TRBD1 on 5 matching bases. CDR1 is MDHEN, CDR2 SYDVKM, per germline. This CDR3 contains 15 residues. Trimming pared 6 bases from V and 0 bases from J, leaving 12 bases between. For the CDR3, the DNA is TGTGCCAGCAGCCGACAGTTCATAGCCAAAAACATTCAGTACTTC. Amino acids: CASSRQFIAKNIQYF.

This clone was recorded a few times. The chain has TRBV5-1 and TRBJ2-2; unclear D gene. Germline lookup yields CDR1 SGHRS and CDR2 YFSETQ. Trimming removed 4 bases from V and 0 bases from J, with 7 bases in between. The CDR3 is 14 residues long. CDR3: CASSPVPNTGELFF. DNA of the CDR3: TGCGCCAGCAGCCCGGTCCCGAACACCGGGGAGCTGTTTTTT.

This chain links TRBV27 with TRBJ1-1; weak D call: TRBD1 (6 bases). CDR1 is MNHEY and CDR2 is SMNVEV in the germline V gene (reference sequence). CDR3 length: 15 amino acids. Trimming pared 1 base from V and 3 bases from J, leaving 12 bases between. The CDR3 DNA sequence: TGTGCCAGCAGTTTATGGGGGGGCCGGGACACTGAAGCTTTCTTT. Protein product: CASSLWGGRDTEAFF.

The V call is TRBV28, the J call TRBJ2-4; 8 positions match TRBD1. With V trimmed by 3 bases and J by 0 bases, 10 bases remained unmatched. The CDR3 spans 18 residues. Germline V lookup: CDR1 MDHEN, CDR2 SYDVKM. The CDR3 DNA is TGTGCCAGCAGTTTGGCGAGACAGGGGATCCTAGCCAAAAACATTCAGTACTTC. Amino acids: CASSLARQGILAKNIQYF.

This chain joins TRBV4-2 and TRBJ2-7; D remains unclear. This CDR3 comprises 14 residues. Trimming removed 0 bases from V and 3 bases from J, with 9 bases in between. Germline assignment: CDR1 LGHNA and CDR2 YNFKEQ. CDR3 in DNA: TGTGCCAGCAGCCAAGAAAGGCTCAGCTACGAGCAGTACTTC. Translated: CASSQERLSYEQYF.

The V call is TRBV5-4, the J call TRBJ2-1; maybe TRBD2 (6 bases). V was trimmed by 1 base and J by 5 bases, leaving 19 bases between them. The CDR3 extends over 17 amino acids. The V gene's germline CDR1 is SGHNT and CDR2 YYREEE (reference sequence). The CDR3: CASSLTPLLAGNNEQFF. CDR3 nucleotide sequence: TGTGCCAGCAGCTTGACCCCTTTACTAGCCGGTAACAATGAGCAGTTCTTC.

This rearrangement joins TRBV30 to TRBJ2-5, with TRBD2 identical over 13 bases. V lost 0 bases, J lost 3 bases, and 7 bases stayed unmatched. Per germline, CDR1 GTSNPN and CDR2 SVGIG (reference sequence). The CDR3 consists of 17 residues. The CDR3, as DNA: TGTGCCTGGAGTGTCCGAAGGACTAGCGGGAGTAAAGAGACCCAGTACTTC. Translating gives CAWSVRRTSGSKETQYF.

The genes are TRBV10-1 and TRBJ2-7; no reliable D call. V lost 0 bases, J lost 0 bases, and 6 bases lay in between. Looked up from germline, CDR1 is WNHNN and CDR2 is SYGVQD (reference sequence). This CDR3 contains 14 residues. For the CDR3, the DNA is TGCGCCAGCAGTGAGTCCACAGCCTCCTACGAGCAGTACTTC. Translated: CASSESTASYEQYF.

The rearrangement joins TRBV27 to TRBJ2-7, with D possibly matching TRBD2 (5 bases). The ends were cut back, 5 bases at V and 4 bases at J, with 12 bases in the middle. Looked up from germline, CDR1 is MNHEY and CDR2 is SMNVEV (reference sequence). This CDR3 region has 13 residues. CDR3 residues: CASSEGRRYEQYF. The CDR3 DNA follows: TGTGCCAGCAGTGAAGGGCGGAGGTACGAGCAGTACTTC.

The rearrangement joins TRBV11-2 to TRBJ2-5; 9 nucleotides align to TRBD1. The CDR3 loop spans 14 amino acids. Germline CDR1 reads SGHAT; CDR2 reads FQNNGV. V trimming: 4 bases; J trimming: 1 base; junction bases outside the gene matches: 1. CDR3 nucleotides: TGTGCCAGCAGCTCGGACAGGGGCCAAGAGACCCAGTACTTC. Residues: CASSSDRGQETQYF.

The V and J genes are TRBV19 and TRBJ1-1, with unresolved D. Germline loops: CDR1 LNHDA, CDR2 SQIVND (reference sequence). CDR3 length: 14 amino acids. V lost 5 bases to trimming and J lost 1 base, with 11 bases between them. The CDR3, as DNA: TGTGCCAGTAGTCCCGGGAGACAGAACACTGAAGCTTTCTTT. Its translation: CASSPGRQNTEAFF. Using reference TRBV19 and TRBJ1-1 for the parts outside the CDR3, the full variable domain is DGGITQSPKYLFRKEGQNVTLSCEQNLNHDAMYWYRQDPGQGLRLIYYSQIVNDFQKGDIAEGYSVSREKKESFPLTVTSAQKNPTAFYLCASSPGRQNTEAFFGQGTRLTVV.

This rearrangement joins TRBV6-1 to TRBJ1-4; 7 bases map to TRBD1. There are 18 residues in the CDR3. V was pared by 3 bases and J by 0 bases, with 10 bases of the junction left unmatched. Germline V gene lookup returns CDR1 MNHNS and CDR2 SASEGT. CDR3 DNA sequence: TGTGCCAGCAGTGATGACGGGACAGCGATTGCAACTAATGAAAAACTGTTTTTT. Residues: CASSDDGTAIATNEKLFF.

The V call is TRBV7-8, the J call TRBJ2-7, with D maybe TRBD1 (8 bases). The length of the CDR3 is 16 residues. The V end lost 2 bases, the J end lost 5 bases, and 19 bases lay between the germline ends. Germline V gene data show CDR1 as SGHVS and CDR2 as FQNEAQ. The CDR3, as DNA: TGTGCCAGCAGCTTAATTGACAGGGGAGGGTGGGACGAGCAGTACTTC. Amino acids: CASSLIDRGGWDEQYF.